A single sample gave rise to the 5 T cell receptor beta chains below, sequenced in a study of CD8 T cells in ankylosing spondylitis. TCRdb re-derived calls from the 5' RACE reads in MiXCR, one entry per CDR3 protein. The table lists around 340,000 distinct CDR3 sequences, approximately 22% of them singletons. Sequenced sample: blood, either unsorted or a sorted T cell fraction (not recorded which). These receptor sequences come from a male donor with ankylosing spondylitis or in good health (not recorded which).

The V call is TRBV5-5, the J call TRBJ1-5; 8 nucleotides line up with TRBD1. Trimming at V came to 4 bases and at J to 4 bases, leaving 4 bases not matched to a gene. Germline-derived CDR1 and CDR2 are SGHKS and YYEKEE (reference sequence). The CDR3 totals 14 residues. The CDR3 bases are TGTGCCAGCAGCGTAGGACAGGGAAATCAGCCCCAGCATTTT. It encodes CASSVGQGNQPQHF.

This clonotype was detected only a few times. This sequence joins TRBV6-2 or TRBV6-3 and TRBJ2-5; a weak D match, TRBD1 (5 bases). Germline V gives CDR1 MNHEY, CDR2 SVGEGT. The CDR3 consists of 14 residues. The germline V and J ends were trimmed by 11 bases and 3 bases, with 19 bases remaining between them. This CDR3 reads CAAGLPNLEETQYF. The DNA for the CDR3 is TGTGCCGCAGGGTTGCCCAATCTAGAAGAGACCCAGTACTTC.

V gene TRBV6-5 combines with J gene TRBJ1-5; D is perhaps TRBD1 (5 bases). V was shortened by 2 bases and J by 0 bases, with 8 bases between the two germline ends. From germline, CDR1 is MNHEY and CDR2 SVGAGI. The CDR3 spans 15 residues. Here the CDR3 reads CASSYEGLSNQPQHF. DNA of the CDR3: TGTGCCAGCAGTTACGAGGGGCTTAGCAATCAGCCCCAGCATTTT.

This chain connects TRBV25-1 to TRBJ2-3; D perhaps matches TRBD1 (5 bases). Trimming left V 2 bases short and J 7 bases short, with 13 bases between. The CDR3 extends over 14 amino acids. The germline V gene has CDR1 MGHDK and CDR2 SYGVNS. This chain's CDR3 is CASSEAPGSHTQYF. For the CDR3, the DNA is TGTGCCAGCAGTGAAGCCCCAGGGTCACATACGCAGTATTTT.

This clonotype was picked up a small number of times. This chain connects TRBV7-9 to TRBJ2-7; D remains ambiguous. Trimming shortened V by 8 bases and J by 0 bases, and 8 bases separated the two germline ends. This CDR3 is built from 12 residues. Germline V gives CDR1 SEHNR, CDR2 FQNEAQ (reference sequence). Here the CDR3 reads CASALLSYEQYF. CDR3 DNA: TGTGCCAGCGCCCTACTCTCCTACGAGCAGTACTTC.